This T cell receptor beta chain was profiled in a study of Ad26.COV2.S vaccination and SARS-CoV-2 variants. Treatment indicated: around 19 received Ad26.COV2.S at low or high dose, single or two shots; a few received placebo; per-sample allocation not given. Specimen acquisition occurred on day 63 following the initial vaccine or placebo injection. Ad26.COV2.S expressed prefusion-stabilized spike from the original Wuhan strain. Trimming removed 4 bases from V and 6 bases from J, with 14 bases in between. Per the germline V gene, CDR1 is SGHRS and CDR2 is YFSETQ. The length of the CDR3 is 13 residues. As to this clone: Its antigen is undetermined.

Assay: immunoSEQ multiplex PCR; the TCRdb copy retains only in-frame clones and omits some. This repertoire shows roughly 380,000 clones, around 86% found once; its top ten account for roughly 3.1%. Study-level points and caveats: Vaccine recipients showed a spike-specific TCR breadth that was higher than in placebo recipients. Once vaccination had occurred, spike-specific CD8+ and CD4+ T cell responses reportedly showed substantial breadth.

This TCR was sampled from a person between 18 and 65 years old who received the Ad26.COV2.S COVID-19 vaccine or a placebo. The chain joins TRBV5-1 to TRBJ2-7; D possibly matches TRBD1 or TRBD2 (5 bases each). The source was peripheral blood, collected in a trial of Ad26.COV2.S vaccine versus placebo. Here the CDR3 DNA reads TGCGCCAGCAGCCTCAGAGGGGTCTCCGAGCAGTACTTC. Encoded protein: CASSLRGVSEQYF.